A single T cell receptor beta chain is shown here with its context. No antigen is known for it. Base qualities are not at hand, and no much larger clone is one base apart. Whole blood was collected in K2EDTA tubes by collaborating institutions according to the institutions' own protocols. Collaborator samples were shipped for TCRbeta analysis as frozen whole blood, isolated PBMCs, or DNA extracted from either sample type. The entry originates in a study of blood T cell repertoires in COVID-19 (dated by TCRdb to the early 2020s). Looking at the study overall: Samples covering the acute and convalescent phases of COVID-19 were provided by collaborators in the United States, Italy and Spain. The material from the prospective study consisted of cDNA or gDNA derived from T cells, B-cell-depleted T cells, or PBMCs. Where available, HLA class I and class II types were obtained from metadata supplied by the sample provider rather than from assay-based typing. The repertoires were released in a freely available public database meant as a resource for research on the immune response to SARS-CoV-2. The samples were drawn from two sources: the first 160 participants of the ongoing ImmuneRACE study, and over 950 subjects contributed by 6 global collaborators. A de-identified subject ID, COVID-19 status, age in years and sex were almost always included in the sample metadata. Deeply sampled blood TCRbeta repertoires from subjects exposed to, actively infected with, or recovered from COVID-19 were included in the dataset.

The immunoSEQ Assay, a bias-controlled multiplex PCR, was used to amplify TCRbeta CDR3 regions from genomic DNA. Per the authors' processing: The number of nucleated cells in each sample was estimated by amplification of reference gene primers within the assay. Sequence reads were collapsed and filtered to measure the absolute abundance of every unique TCRbeta CDR3 rearrangement. For each sample, productive Simpson clonality was calculated as the square root of Simpson's diversity index across productive rearrangements. TCRdb re-hosts the immuneACCESS table, in-frame sequences only. Its copies lack some clones; in the studies checked, an unresolved V gene accounts for under half of them, and the cause for the rest is not known. The DNA gave D and trimming, while V, J and clone size come from that table. The sample profile shows 10,000 to 15,000 clones; approximately 83% of them were found once. About 25% of the sample goes to the ten largest clones.

The germline V gene provides CDR1 SQVTM and CDR2 ANQGSEA. From its cysteine to its phenylalanine, the CDR3 spans 11 amino acids. Just CDR3 DNA is preserved here, 33 bases in frame from base 1. At the junction V is shortened by 7 bases and J by 8 bases, with 14 bases in between. General study outcomes and caveats: Clinical and demographic metadata were provided uncurated, with the amount varying by source and participant.

The chain employs TRBV29-1 and TRBJ1-2; TRBD1 might be the D gene, on 6 matching bases. Specimen: peripheral blood. The origin of this receptor is a man between 40 and 49 years old with active or convalescent COVID-19. CDR3 reads: CSGSTGFGYTF. The nucleotides are TGCAGCGGCAGCACAGGGTTCGGCTACACCTTC.